This is a list of T cell receptor beta chains from one sample in a study of T cell repertoires in cytomegalovirus infection. TCRdb analysed the reads with MiXCR anew, one entry per CDR3 protein. The repertoire holds roughly 200,000 distinct CDR3 sequences, with about 18% as singletons. Sequencing was performed on CD8+ T cells from PBMCs. These receptors were collected from a human donor in good health (CMV status not recorded). Some clones in this sample may be carry-over from other donors' samples. Both conserved end residues are part of each CDR3.

V	J	CDR3
TRBV6-2/TRBV6-3	TRBJ1-1	CASSPLWRPERTEAFF
TRBV20-1	TRBJ2-7	CSARDIGGTYEQYF
TRBV20-1	TRBJ1-1	CSARDGSSSEAFF
TRBV7-2	TRBJ1-5	CASSRTSYSNQPQHF
TRBV6-2/TRBV6-3	TRBJ1-1	CASSYWRTKMNTEAFF
TRBV6-2/TRBV6-3	TRBJ2-1	CASSYLALADEQFF
TRBV19	TRBJ2-7	CASSPGQGTVGEQYF
TRBV20-1	TRBJ2-3	CSARGRQGDKNTQYF
TRBV7-6	TRBJ2-3	CASSFSGGTTDTQYF
TRBV7-2	TRBJ1-2	CASSSGGTGYYGYTF
TRBV20-1	TRBJ2-7	CSAREAGVTSYEQYF
TRBV13	TRBJ2-2	CASSSLAGVDTGELFF
TRBV7-6	TRBJ2-5	CASSLELGGKPQETQYF
TRBV7-2	TRBJ1-1	CASSLNSNTEAFF
TRBV6-2/TRBV6-3	TRBJ1-5	CASTGPDGNSNQPQHF
TRBV28	TRBJ2-3	CASSLSRQGSQYF
TRBV12-3/TRBV12-4	TRBJ2-2	CAVLGGTASRAGELFF
TRBV7-9	TRBJ1-5	CASSGGSIGAERYSNQPQHF
TRBV6-1	TRBJ2-7	CASSEARDYEQYF
TRBV20-1	TRBJ2-7	CSARLAGAFDYEQYF
TRBV5-1	TRBJ1-5	CASSLRGERGQPQHF
TRBV12-3/TRBV12-4	TRBJ2-1	CASSLHPGGDEQFF
TRBV25-1	TRBJ1-5	CARPKLTGGRNQPQHF
TRBV12-3/TRBV12-4	TRBJ1-2	CASSFVQGVGYGYTF
TRBV12-3/TRBV12-4	TRBJ2-2	CASRQRQGRTSPNTGELFF
TRBV4-1	TRBJ1-1	CASSWDSGGLSEAFF
TRBV27	TRBJ2-1	CASSSPSAPDNEQFF